A single sample is the source of the 15 T cell receptor beta chains below, sequenced in a study of shared T cell receptors in the human thymus. Data came from immunoSEQ multiplex PCR; TCRdb stores just in-frame clones and leaves some out. The sample contains some 700,000 clones, approximately 85% of which appear only once. This sample was shared with a second study, whose subject was human thymus T cells.

Sequencing was done on a sample of thymocytes. All receptors derive from a girl under two years old with a congenital heart defect.

A few counts support this clone. This chain links TRBV6-5 with TRBJ1-6, with D possibly being TRBD1 (6 bases). Looked up from germline, CDR1 is MNHEY and CDR2 is SVGAGI. The CDR3 totals 14 residues. The germline V and J ends were trimmed by 10 bases and 4 bases, with 14 bases remaining between them. CDR3 region: CATNGQPYNSPLHF. CDR3 in DNA: TGTGCCACCAACGGACAGCCTTATAATTCACCCCTCCACTTT.

The V and J genes are TRBV9 and TRBJ2-3; possible D gene TRBD2, 7 bases. V gave up 0 bases and J gave up 9 bases, with 17 bases separating them. CDR1 and CDR2 from the germline V gene are SGDLS and YYNGEE. CDR3 length: 15 amino acids. The CDR3 is CASSVEEGGPGTQYF. DNA of the CDR3: TGTGCCAGCAGCGTAGAGGAGGGGGGGCCGGGGACGCAGTATTTT.

The CDR3 spells CASSLVQIRSSYEQYF. The CDR3 nucleotides are TGTGCCAGCAGCTTAGTACAGATAAGAAGCTCCTACGAGCAGTACTTC. This chain uses TRBV11-2 with TRBJ2-7; D gene ambiguous. Per the germline V gene, CDR1 is SGHAT and CDR2 is FQNNGV. V was cut by 1 base and J by 0 bases, with 13 bases left in between. The CDR3 is 16 residues long.

The chain recombines TRBV14 with TRBJ1-2; no definite D call. V lost 2 bases and J 14 bases, leaving 18 bases between the germline ends. Germline V gene lookup returns CDR1 SGHDN and CDR2 FVKESK. CDR3 length: 13 amino acids. This CDR3 is CASSQIGLKVGTF. The CDR3 bases are TGTGCCAGCAGCCAAATAGGACTCAAAGTGGGGACCTTC.

This clone was counted only a few times. The chain combines TRBV29-1 with TRBJ2-3, with TRBD2 as a possible D gene (5 bases). This CDR3 is 15 amino acids long. V dropped 7 bases and J dropped 2 bases, with 19 bases sitting between them. Germline V gene lookup returns CDR1 SQVTM and CDR2 ANQGSEA. The CDR3 bases are TGCAGCGCCTGGCGGGTTCCCGGGGTCACAGATACGCAGTATTTT. It specifies CSAWRVPGVTDTQYF.

This chain uses TRBV6-1 with TRBJ2-2, with 10 bases fitting TRBD2. The CDR3 extends over 17 amino acids. Germline V CDR1 and CDR2: MNHNS, SASEGT. The J segment lost 6 bases and the V segment lost 0 bases, leaving 7 bases of the junction unmatched. The CDR3 here is CASSEARLAGAPGELFF. CDR3 DNA: TGTGCCAGCAGTGAAGCTCGCCTAGCGGGGGCCCCCGGGGAGCTGTTTTTT.

The J gene is TRBJ2-7, the V gene TRBV11-3; possible D gene TRBD1, 5 bases. The ends were cut back, 2 bases at V and 6 bases at J, with 17 bases in the middle. Germline values: CDR1 SGHNT, CDR2 YENEEA. This CDR3 comprises 15 residues. The CDR3: CASSLPNRERGEQYF. CDR3 nucleotides: TGTGCCAGCAGCTTACCCAATAGGGAAAGGGGCGAGCAGTACTTC.

This rearrangement joins TRBV5-1 to TRBJ2-5; TRBD1 matches 8 bases. The end of the DNA fits TRBJ2-7 better, so the J call may be wrong. CDR1 is SGHRS, CDR2 YFSETQ, per germline. The CDR3 contains 15 residues. The CDR3 nucleotides read TGCGCCAGCAGCAGGATGACAGGGGAGGTCTACGAGCAGTACTTC. Residues: CASSRMTGEVYEQYF.

The chain combines TRBV6-5 with TRBJ2-5; D unresolved. The CDR3 loop spans 13 amino acids. Trimming shortened V by 6 bases and J by 7 bases, and 15 bases separated the two germline ends. CDR1 is MNHEY, CDR2 SVGAGI, per germline. The CDR3 reads CASSRGSAGTQYF. The CDR3 DNA follows: TGTGCCAGCAGCCGCGGCAGTGCTGGGACCCAGTACTTC.

The CDR3 here is CASSPNWGSGGPWGYEQYF. In nucleotides, the CDR3 is TGCGCCAGCAGTCCTAACTGGGGTAGCGGGGGTCCATGGGGCTACGAGCAGTACTTC. The chain uses TRBV23-1 and TRBJ2-7; 9 nucleotides agree with TRBD2. TRBV23-1 belongs to the ORF category, with a function that is uncertain. V was pared by 4 bases and J by 3 bases, with 19 bases of the junction left unmatched. The CDR3 totals 19 residues.

J is TRBJ2-3 and V is TRBV5-1; 9 positions match TRBD2. The CDR3 consists of 17 residues. V dropped 1 base and J dropped 1; count of bases not matched to a gene: 7. The germline CDR1 and CDR2 sequences are SGHRS and YFSETQ. CDR3 bases: TGCGCCAGCAGCTTGCCGGGGACTAGCTGCTGCACAGATACGCAGTATTTT. It translates to CASSLPGTSCCTDTQYF.

The V call is TRBV29-1, the J call TRBJ2-3; the D is unclear. Germline V CDR1 and CDR2: SQVTM, ANQGSEA. Trimming shortened V by 6 bases and J by 6 bases, and 7 bases separated the two germline ends. The CDR3 runs 10 residues. For the CDR3, the DNA is TGCAGCGTGGAGTACGATACGCAGTATTTT. Protein sequence: CSVEYDTQYF.

This clone was recorded only once. CDR3 region: CASSQGNTGVEGYTF. Here the CDR3 DNA reads TGCGCCAGCAGCCAAGGTAACACAGGGGTAGAAGGCTACACCTTC. This chain joins TRBV4-1 and TRBJ1-2, with 7 bases that match TRBD1. V dropped 1 base and J dropped 8; count of bases not matched to a gene: 10. Germline CDR1 and CDR2: MGHRA and YSYEKL. The CDR3 extends over 15 amino acids.

This chain joins TRBV19 and TRBJ1-4; a possible D gene is TRBD1 (5 bases). Germline values: CDR1 LNHDA, CDR2 SQIVND (reference sequence). V was clipped by 4 bases and J by 4 bases, with 10 bases between them. This CDR3 has 14 residues. CDR3 nucleotides: TGTGCCAGTAGTAAAGACAGACATAATGAAAAACTGTTTTTT. Its protein is CASSKDRHNEKLFF.

V is TRBV27 and J is TRBJ1-6; possible D gene TRBD1, 6 bases. This CDR3 has 16 residues. Trimming took off 5 bases at V and 8 bases at J, with 19 bases between the two ends. Looked up from germline, CDR1 is MNHEY and CDR2 is SMNVEV (reference sequence). The DNA of the CDR3 is TGTGCCAGCAGTGGCTGGGGGCAACCGAGGGATTCACCCCTCCACTTT. Translating it yields CASSGWGQPRDSPLHF.